A single sample is the source of the 31 T cell receptor beta chains below, sequenced in a study of blood T cell repertoires in COVID-19. Generated by immunoSEQ multiplex PCR, the TCRdb table keeps only in-frame clones and is missing some. The sample includes 95,000 to 100,000 clones, around 87% of them seen just once. The sample comprised peripheral blood. These receptors originate from a woman aged 25 to 39 with acute or convalescent COVID-19.

This chain connects TRBV4-1 to TRBJ2-1; TRBD1 matches at 8 bases. The V segment lost 0 bases and the J segment 2 bases; nucleotides outside the gene matches: 6. The CDR3 is 17 residues long. Looked up from germline, CDR1 is MGHRA and CDR2 is YSYEKL. CDR3 residues: CASSQEDGQGPYNEQFF. Written as DNA, the CDR3 is TGCGCCAGCAGCCAAGAGGATGGACAGGGACCCTACAATGAGCAGTTCTTC.

The V and J genes are TRBV3-1 (or the pseudogene TRBV3-2) and TRBJ1-3; 8 bases align to TRBD1. The CDR3 sequence is 17 residues long. CDR1 and CDR2 (germline): LGHDT, YNNKEL (reference sequence). The V segment lost 5 bases and the J segment 2 bases; nucleotides outside the gene matches: 11. CDR3 in DNA: TGTGCCAGCAGCACCCAAGGACAGGGAGGAACTGGAAACACCATATATTTT. Encoded protein: CASSTQGQGGTGNTIYF.

V gene TRBV19 combines with J gene TRBJ1-2; 7 bases line up with TRBD1. The CDR3 spans 13 residues. Unmatched junction bases numbered 4, after V lost 1 base and J lost 8 bases. CDR1 LNHDA and CDR2 SQIVND come from the germline V gene (reference sequence). The CDR3 DNA follows: TGTGCCAGTAGTATAGTAGGGGGCGTCGGCTACACCTTC. It is translated as CASSIVGGVGYTF.

In its sample, this clone was seen once. The chain employs TRBV6-5 and TRBJ2-5; possibly TRBD2 for D (5 bases). Trimming cost V 3 bases and J 5 bases, with 16 bases left between them. Germline loops: CDR1 MNHEY, CDR2 SVGAGI. The CDR3 has 15 residues. Written as DNA, the CDR3 is TGTGCCAGCAGTTATCGAGCGGCCCTCGGGGAGACCCAGTACTTC. Amino acids: CASSYRAALGETQYF.

The rearrangement uses TRBV7-6 and TRBJ2-3; 9 bases match TRBD1. V was clipped by 5 bases and J by 2 bases; unmatched bases: 11. The CDR3 extends over 17 amino acids. CDR1 SGHVS and CDR2 FNYEAQ come from the germline V gene. The DNA for the CDR3 is TGTGCCAGCAGCGATACAGGGGGCCCACGTACCACAGATACGCAGTATTTT. Its protein is CASSDTGGPRTTDTQYF.

This clone appeared a few times. The chain combines TRBV6-4 with TRBJ2-3; perhaps TRBD1 as D (5 bases). Deletions cut 0 bases from V and 0 bases from J, with 7 bases between. Germline V lookup: CDR1 MRHNA, CDR2 SNTAGT. CDR3 length: 15 residues. CDR3 residues: CASSDSGRSTDTQYF. CDR3 sequence (DNA): TGTGCCAGCAGTGACTCGGGGCGTAGCACAGATACGCAGTATTTT.

The V call is TRBV6-6, the J call TRBJ1-2; 8 bases align to TRBD1. Unmatched junction bases numbered 5, after V lost 10 bases and J lost 4 bases. This CDR3 region has 12 residues. Germline assignment: CDR1 MNHNY and CDR2 SVGAGI (reference sequence). In DNA form, the CDR3 reads TGTGCCATTTCTGGGACAGGCTATGGCTACACCTTC. This codes for CAISGTGYGYTF.

This chain links TRBV7-9 with TRBJ2-2; D remains ambiguous. Trimming cost V 5 bases and J 5 bases, with 6 bases left between them. CDR3 length: 12 amino acids. Germline CDR1 reads SEHNR; CDR2 reads FQNEAQ (reference sequence). For the CDR3, the DNA is TGTGCCAGCAGCACATCAACCGGGGAGCTGTTTTTT. It codes for CASSTSTGELFF.

This rearrangement joins TRBV10-3 to TRBJ2-3; 8 nucleotides agree with TRBD2. The V segment lost 10 bases and the J segment 0 bases; nucleotides outside the gene matches: 3. The germline V gene encodes CDR1 ENHRY and CDR2 SYGVKD. This CDR3 comprises 13 residues. As DNA, the CDR3 is TGTGCCACCCGGGGGGGGAGCACAGATACGCAGTATTTT. It translates to CATRGGSTDTQYF.

This rearrangement joins TRBV6-6 to TRBJ1-1, with D possibly being TRBD1 (5 bases). The CDR3 runs 14 residues. Germline CDR1 and CDR2: MNHNY and SVGAGI (reference sequence). Trimming shortened V by 2 bases and J by 6 bases, and 13 bases separated the two germline ends. This CDR3 reads CASSYAQGFAEAFF. CDR3 DNA sequence: TGTGCCAGCAGTTACGCGCAGGGTTTCGCTGAAGCTTTCTTT.

The rearrangement uses TRBV28 and TRBJ1-2; 8 bases map to TRBD1. Losses at the gene ends were 1 base for V and 3 bases for J; bases not matched to a gene: 7. The germline V gene has CDR1 MDHEN and CDR2 SYDVKM. This CDR3 comprises 16 residues. The CDR3 bases are TGTGCCAGCAGTTTATTAGGACAGGGCATCGACTATGGCTACACCTTC. Translating gives CASSLLGQGIDYGYTF.

The chain carries TRBV9 and TRBJ1-2, with D perhaps matching TRBD1 (6 bases). The germline V gene has CDR1 SGDLS and CDR2 YYNGEE. The CDR3 covers 16 residues. The ends were cut back, 3 bases at V and 5 bases at J, with 20 bases in the middle. Here the CDR3 reads CASSGLWGPEGYGYTF. As DNA, the CDR3 is TGTGCCAGCAGCGGGCTGTGGGGGCCAGAAGGGTATGGCTACACCTTC.

The chain couples TRBV6-5 to TRBJ1-3, with 8 bases identical to TRBD1. Trimming cost V 8 bases and J 0 bases; bases outside gene matches: 3. CDR3 length: 14 residues. CDR1 MNHEY and CDR2 SVGAGI come from the germline V gene. CDR3: CASGRGPSGNTIYF. CDR3 sequence (DNA): TGTGCCAGCGGCAGGGGGCCCTCTGGAAACACCATATATTTT.

The chain uses TRBV11-2 and TRBJ2-7; perhaps TRBD2 as D (7 bases). Per the germline V gene, CDR1 is SGHAT and CDR2 is FQNNGV. This CDR3 contains 18 residues. Trimming left V 0 bases short and J 7 bases short, with 25 bases between. As DNA, the CDR3 is TGTGCCAGCAGCTTAGAATATTCGGTCGGACGGGGGGCGTTAGAGCAGTACTTC. This gives the protein CASSLEYSVGRGALEQYF.

This sequence joins TRBV29-1 and TRBJ2-1; D unclear. The CDR3 is 13 residues long. Looked up from germline, CDR1 is SQVTM and CDR2 is ANQGSEA. V dropped 5 bases and J dropped 1 base, with 9 bases sitting between them. CDR3 DNA sequence: TGCAGCGTTCCGGTAGAGTCCTACAATGAGCAGTTCTTC. Translation: CSVPVESYNEQFF.

V usage is TRBV27 and J usage is TRBJ1-6; tentatively, D is TRBD1 (6 bases). From germline, CDR1 is MNHEY and CDR2 SMNVEV (reference sequence). The V gene lost 0 bases and the J gene lost 6 bases, with 15 bases spanning the gap. The CDR3 consists of 17 residues. This CDR3 reads CASSLSPGVGANSPLHF. The CDR3 nucleotides are TGTGCCAGCAGTTTATCCCCCGGAGTGGGGGCTAATTCACCCCTCCACTTT.

V gene TRBV27 combines with J gene TRBJ1-1; D call uncertain. This CDR3 region has 13 residues. Trimming stripped 2 bases from V and 1 base from J, with 5 bases between. In germline, CDR1 is MNHEY, CDR2 SMNVEV (reference sequence). Here the CDR3 reads CASSLHGNTEAFF. CDR3 DNA sequence: TGTGCCAGCAGTTTACACGGGAACACTGAAGCTTTCTTT.

CDR3 DNA sequence: TGTGCCAGCAGCTCCCAACAGGGAGTCTCACCCCTCCACTTT. Encoded protein: CASSSQQGVSPLHF. The chain uses TRBV11-3 and TRBJ1-6; weak D call: TRBD1 (6 bases). Germline V CDR1 and CDR2: SGHNT, YENEEA. The CDR3 runs to 14 residues. The ends were cut back, 4 bases at V and 10 bases at J, with 14 bases in the middle. The full variable domain, completed using reference TRBV11-3 and TRBJ1-6, is EAGVVQSPRYKIIEKKQPVAFWCNPISGHNTLYWYLQNLGQGPELLIRYENEEAVDDSQLPKDRFSAERLKGVDSTLKIQPAELGDSAVYLCASSSQQGVSPLHFGNGTRLTVT.

The chain links TRBV5-1 to TRBJ2-7; D not certain. There are 12 residues in the CDR3. Trimming cost V 5 bases and J 4 bases, with 10 bases left between them. Germline V gene sequence: CDR1 SGHRS, CDR2 YFSETQ. Written as DNA, the CDR3 is TGCGCCAGCAGTTTTGGGCATTACGAGCAGTACTTC. Protein sequence: CASSFGHYEQYF.

J is TRBJ2-1 and V is TRBV9, with 8 bases matching TRBD2. The V gene end was trimmed by 7 bases and the J gene end by 8 bases; junction bases not matched to a gene: 14. This CDR3 spans 15 amino acids. Germline V gene sequence: CDR1 SGDLS, CDR2 YYNGEE. CDR3 protein: CASQGAGGLSDEQFF. CDR3 DNA: TGTGCCAGCCAGGGTGCGGGGGGATTGAGCGATGAGCAGTTCTTC.

This clone was seen only a few times. The chain carries TRBV10-2 and TRBJ1-1, with D possibly matching TRBD1 (6 bases). Trimming shortened V by 7 bases and J by 3 bases, and 9 bases separated the two germline ends. Germline V gene data show CDR1 as WSHSY and CDR2 as SAAADI. CDR3 length: 12 residues. The CDR3 nucleotides read TGCGCCAGCATTTCAGGGGACACTGAAGCTTTCTTT. Residues: CASISGDTEAFF.

The genes are TRBV2 and TRBJ1-2; no clear D gene. Between the trimmed V and J ends, which lost 8 bases and 2 bases, there was a span of 12 bases. The germline V gene encodes CDR1 SNHLY and CDR2 FYNNEI. The CDR3 loop spans 13 amino acids. This CDR3 reads CASQISRNYGYTF. The CDR3 DNA sequence: TGTGCCAGCCAGATTTCTAGAAACTATGGCTACACCTTC.

This clone occurred once. The gene calls are TRBV27 and TRBJ1-2; D gene ambiguous. Germline CDR1 reads MNHEY; CDR2 reads SMNVEV (reference sequence). There are 16 residues in the CDR3. V lost 3 bases and J 2 bases, leaving 16 bases between the germline ends. In nucleotides, the CDR3 is TGTGCCAGCAGTTTGCGACCCGACGGCAGGAACTATGGCTACACCTTC. Protein: CASSLRPDGRNYGYTF.

The V call is TRBV20-1, the J call TRBJ2-3, with 8 bases matching TRBD1. CDR3 size: 14 residues. After removal of 3 bases from V and 2 bases from J, the junction contained 4 bases not matched to a gene. The germline CDR1 and CDR2 sequences are DFQATT and SNEGSKA (reference sequence). The CDR3 DNA reads as TGCAGTGCTAGTTCAGGGGGCCTCACAGATACGCAGTATTTT. Translating gives CSASSGGLTDTQYF.

Only one count was recorded for this clone. The chain has TRBV2 and TRBJ1-6; no clear D gene. Germline CDR1 and CDR2: SNHLY and FYNNEI. This CDR3 is 16 amino acids long. V lost 8 bases and J lost 0, with 14 bases in between. CDR3 protein: CASSESEGSYNSPLHF. CDR3 nucleotides: TGTGCCAGCTCCGAGTCAGAGGGCTCCTATAATTCACCCCTCCACTTT.

This clone has just a few counts. The CDR3 reads CSASWGPTTDTQYF. DNA of the CDR3: TGCAGTGCTAGTTGGGGGCCCACCACAGATACGCAGTATTTT. The chain carries TRBV20-1 and TRBJ2-3; D perhaps matches TRBD1 (6 bases). In germline, CDR1 is DFQATT, CDR2 SNEGSKA (reference sequence). Trimming pared 3 bases from V and 2 bases from J, leaving 12 bases between. CDR3 length: 14 residues.

The sample holds a few counts of this clone. V and J are TRBV5-5 and TRBJ2-7; a possible D gene is TRBD1 (7 bases). Trimming shortened V by 4 bases and J by 2 bases, and 10 bases separated the two germline ends. Germline-derived CDR1 and CDR2 are SGHKS and YYEKEE (reference sequence). The CDR3 spans 13 residues. This CDR3 reads CASSGGTAYEQYF. The CDR3 DNA reads as TGTGCCAGCAGCGGAGGGACAGCCTACGAGCAGTACTTC.

The V gene is TRBV30, the J gene TRBJ1-1; D gene ambiguous. Germline CDR1 is GTSNPN and CDR2 is SVGIG (reference sequence). The V gene lost 4 bases and the J gene lost 5 bases, with 11 bases spanning the gap. The CDR3 extends over 12 amino acids. For the CDR3, the DNA is TGTGCCTGGACCATAATAGCGACTGAAGCTTTCTTT. The encoded protein is CAWTIIATEAFF.

V gene TRBV10-3 combines with J gene TRBJ1-2; D might be TRBD1 (5 bases). The CDR3 consists of 14 residues. V was cut by 4 bases and J by 4 bases, with 13 bases left in between. In germline, CDR1 is ENHRY, CDR2 SYGVKD. CDR3 DNA sequence: TGTGCCATCAGTGCCGGGACTGGGCCCTATGGCTACACCTTC. It is translated as CAISAGTGPYGYTF.

This chain links TRBV6-6 with TRBJ2-3; D unclear. Trimming cost V 2 bases and J 0 bases, with 9 bases left between them. The CDR3 runs to 15 residues. Germline V CDR1 and CDR2: MNHNY, SVGAGI (reference sequence). The CDR3 bases are TGTGCCAGCAGTTACACGAGAGCTAGCACAGATACGCAGTATTTT. It translates to CASSYTRASTDTQYF.

The rearrangement uses TRBV11-3 and TRBJ1-1; D is possibly TRBD1 (6 bases). Trimming stripped 5 bases from V and 0 bases from J, with 13 bases between. CDR3 size: 15 residues. Germline assignment: CDR1 SGHNT and CDR2 YENEEA. This CDR3 reads CASSLRGGLNTEAFF. In DNA, the CDR3 is TGTGCCAGCAGCCTAAGGGGGGGCCTGAACACTGAAGCTTTCTTT.